Below, 25 T cell receptor beta chains from the same sample are listed, as sequenced in a study of vaccination effects on CD4 cells after COVID-19. Sequencing used immunoSEQ multiplex PCR; TCRdb keeps in-frame clones, though not all of them. The table records approximately 50,000 clones, nearly 80% of them present only once. What these receptors recognize is not known. Sequencing in the ViraFEST assay came after antigen-specific CD4+ T cells had been expanded with viral peptide pools, which were used to stimulate PBMC. Following culture for more than 9 days, CD4+ T cells were isolated. Testing of the vaccine recipients showed negative nucleocapsid antibodies and no prior SARS-CoV-2 infection. Sequencing was performed on CD4+ T cells from PBMCs cultured with HCoV-OC43 spike peptides, taken before COVID-19 vaccination. Sample subset: HCoV-OC43 spike overlapping peptide pool stimulation. Receptors were obtained from a human donor who received a COVID-19 vaccine.

The gene calls are TRBV18 and TRBJ2-3, with D uncertain. Germline values: CDR1 KGHSH, CDR2 LQKENI. Between the trimmed V and J ends, which lost 0 bases and 0 bases, there was a span of 13 bases. This CDR3 region has 17 residues. CDR3 amino acids: CASSPPLSGASTDTQYF. Here the CDR3 DNA reads TGTGCCAGCTCACCACCGCTCTCAGGAGCTAGCACAGATACGCAGTATTTT.

The rearrangement joins TRBV12-5 to TRBJ1-5; no clear D gene. This CDR3 is 17 amino acids long. Trimming left V 0 bases short and J 0 bases short, with 12 bases between. Germline CDR1 and CDR2: LGHNT and FRNRAP. Here the CDR3 DNA reads TGTGCTAGTGGTTTGGTTTCGCCGGACGGTAGCAATCAGCCCCAGCATTTT. Translated, it gives CASGLVSPDGSNQPQHF.

The genes are TRBV4-1 and TRBJ2-1, with 7 bases lining up with TRBD1. Germline CDR1 and CDR2: MGHRA and YSYEKL. The CDR3 consists of 17 residues. J lost 4 bases, V lost 4 bases, and 13 bases had no gene match. CDR3 in DNA: TGCGCCAGCAGCCTTCCCCCTAGGGGGACAGCATACAATGAGCAGTTCTTC. Its translation: CASSLPPRGTAYNEQFF.

The CDR3 DNA sequence: TGTGCCAGCAGGAGACAGGGGGCCACTAATGAAAAACTGTTTTTT. Encoded protein: CASRRQGATNEKLFF. The V call is TRBV6-4, the J call TRBJ1-4; 10 bases match TRBD1. Germline V CDR1 and CDR2: MRHNA, SNTAGT. The CDR3 is 15 amino acids. Losses at the gene ends were 6 bases for V and 2 bases for J; bases not matched to a gene: 3.

A few counts support this clone. This chain connects TRBV28 to TRBJ1-2; 11 bases match TRBD1. Germline values: CDR1 MDHEN, CDR2 SYDVKM. With V trimmed by 6 bases and J by 4 bases, 7 bases remained unmatched. The CDR3 spans 15 residues. The CDR3 is CASRGTGGFVYGYTF. In DNA, the CDR3 is TGTGCCAGCAGGGGGACAGGGGGGTTTGTCTATGGCTACACCTTC.

The J gene is TRBJ1-2, the V gene TRBV4-3; D is unclear. Per germline, CDR1 LGHNA and CDR2 YSLEER. V was cut by 4 bases and J by 3 bases, with 15 bases left in between. The CDR3 loop spans 15 amino acids. The CDR3 DNA reads TGCGCCAGCAGCCGCACTTTGGTAGGCGACTATGGCTACACCTTC. Its translation is CASSRTLVGDYGYTF.

The V gene is TRBV9, the J gene TRBJ1-1; possibly TRBD1 for D (5 bases). Germline V gene lookup returns CDR1 SGDLS and CDR2 YYNGEE. The CDR3 totals 14 residues. Deletions cut 2 bases from V and 2 bases from J, with 10 bases between. The CDR3 nucleotides read TGTGCCAGCAGCGTGGCGGGGGTTAACACTGAAGCTTTCTTT. Protein sequence: CASSVAGVNTEAFF.

The chain couples TRBV24-1 to TRBJ2-6; D is unresolved. The V gene's germline CDR1 is KGHDR and CDR2 SFDVKD. Trimming shortened V by 2 bases and J by 0 bases, and 10 bases separated the two germline ends. The CDR3 consists of 17 residues. CDR3 amino acids: CATSDYPRASGANVLTF. The CDR3 coding sequence is TGTGCCACCAGTGATTACCCCCGGGCCTCTGGGGCCAACGTCCTGACTTTC.

The gene calls are TRBV2 and TRBJ1-1; D not resolved. Trimming left V 4 bases short and J 3 bases short, with 18 bases between. Germline values: CDR1 SNHLY, CDR2 FYNNEI. The CDR3 is made up of 16 amino acids. CDR3 amino acids: CASSAHVSASYTEAFF. In DNA form, the CDR3 reads TGTGCCAGCAGTGCTCATGTCTCAGCTTCCTACACTGAAGCTTTCTTT.

This clone was picked up a small number of times. V is TRBV6-6 and J is TRBJ1-3; D unresolved. The CDR3 covers 15 residues. Germline V lookup: CDR1 MNHNY, CDR2 SVGAGI (reference sequence). With 0 bases removed from V and 0 bases from J, the gap between germline ends came to 6 bases. This chain's CDR3 is CASSYSSGSGNTIYF. The CDR3, as DNA: TGTGCCAGCAGTTACTCCAGCGGCTCTGGAAACACCATATATTTT.

This chain joins TRBV7-9 and TRBJ1-5; D is unclear. CDR1 and CDR2 (germline): SEHNR, FQNEAQ (reference sequence). This CDR3 region has 12 residues. Trimming stripped 1 base from V and 2 bases from J, with 0 bases between. As DNA, the CDR3 is TGTGCCAGCAGCTTAGGCAATCAGCCCCAGCATTTT. Its translation: CASSLGNQPQHF.

This clone was detected once. The chain employs TRBV7-2 and TRBJ2-3, with D perhaps being TRBD1 or TRBD2 (5 bases each). CDR3 length: 16 residues. Germline CDR1 reads SGHTA; CDR2 reads FQGNSA. Trimming shortened V by 5 bases and J by 2 bases, and 17 bases separated the two germline ends. The CDR3 reads CASSNSGTKVTDTQYF. The CDR3 nucleotides read TGTGCCAGCAGCAACTCCGGGACCAAGGTCACAGATACGCAGTATTTT.

V and J are TRBV18 and TRBJ1-2; the D gene is possibly TRBD1 (6 bases). Germline V gives CDR1 KGHSH, CDR2 LQKENI. The CDR3 sequence is 14 residues long. Trimming cost V 4 bases and J 1 base, with 10 bases left between them. The CDR3 DNA reads TGTGCCAGCTCACTGACGGACAGTAACTATGGCTACACCTTC. Translating gives CASSLTDSNYGYTF.

This clone was seen a few times. The chain carries TRBV7-2 and TRBJ1-5; the D gene is possibly TRBD1 (5 bases). This CDR3 spans 15 amino acids. V lost 1 base and J 5 bases, leaving 12 bases between the germline ends. Looked up from germline, CDR1 is SGHTA and CDR2 is FQGNSA. CDR3 sequence: CASSLVGQGYQPQHF. The DNA of the CDR3 is TGTGCCAGCAGCTTAGTTGGGCAGGGATATCAGCCCCAGCATTTT. Together with reference TRBV7-2 and TRBJ1-5, the CDR3 gives the full variable domain: GAGVSQSPSNKVTEKGKDVELRCDPISGHTALYWYRQSLGQGLEFLIYFQGNSAPDKSGLPSDRFSAERTGGSVSTLTIQRTQQEDSAVYLCASSLVGQGYQPQHFGDGTRLSIL.

The chain joins TRBV6-2 or TRBV6-3 to TRBJ2-6; D is undetermined. The CDR3 is 14 residues long. Germline lookup yields CDR1 MNHEY and CDR2 SVGEGT. With 0 bases removed from V and 4 bases from J, the gap between germline ends came to 4 bases. CDR3: CASSYSLGANVLTF. The CDR3, as DNA: TGTGCCAGCAGTTACTCGTTAGGGGCCAACGTCCTGACTTTC.

This clone was detected only a few times. This sequence joins TRBV12-3 or TRBV12-4 and TRBJ1-1; possible D gene TRBD1, 5 bases. V was pared by 3 bases and J by 6 bases, with 8 bases between. The CDR3 extends over 12 amino acids. CDR3 amino acids: CASSFTGAEAFF. The CDR3 region has the DNA TGTGCCAGCAGTTTTACAGGAGCTGAAGCTTTCTTT.

V usage is TRBV18 and J usage is TRBJ1-1; 9 nucleotides align to TRBD1. Trimming removed 8 bases from V and 1 base from J; junction bases left unmatched: 5. The CDR3 is 14 residues long. Germline V gene lookup returns CDR1 KGHSH and CDR2 LQKENI. This CDR3 reads CASGGQGPNTEAFF. The CDR3, as DNA: TGTGCCAGCGGAGGACAGGGGCCGAACACTGAAGCTTTCTTT.

The rearrangement uses TRBV7-3 and TRBJ2-3; perhaps TRBD1 as D (6 bases). Trimming removed 5 bases at V and 3 bases at J, with 12 bases between. The CDR3 sequence is 14 residues long. Germline V gene sequence: CDR1 SGHTA, CDR2 FQGTGA. CDR3 coding DNA: TGTGCCAGCAGCCCACAGACAGGAACAGATACGCAGTATTTT. Its translation is CASSPQTGTDTQYF. Full variable domain (remainder filled in from reference TRBV7-3 and TRBJ2-3): GAGVSQTPSNKVTEKGKYVELRCDPISGHTALYWYRQSLGQGPEFLIYFQGTGAADDSGLPNDRFFAVRPEGSVSTLKIQRTERGDSAVYLCASSPQTGTDTQYFGPGTRLTVL.

This clone was recorded only once. Here the CDR3 reads CASSPPATAKNIQYF. CDR3 nucleotide sequence: TGTGCCAGCTCACCACCTGCTACAGCCAAAAACATTCAGTACTTC. V and J are TRBV18 and TRBJ2-4; D not resolved. V dropped 0 bases and J dropped 0 bases, with 6 bases sitting between them. Germline CDR1 reads KGHSH; CDR2 reads LQKENI. The CDR3 loop spans 15 amino acids.

This sequence joins TRBV6-5 and TRBJ1-1; 8 bases map to TRBD1. The length of the CDR3 is 14 residues. Germline V gene sequence: CDR1 MNHEY, CDR2 SVGAGI. V shed 4 bases, J shed 11 bases, and the junction held 12 bases outside the gene matches. In nucleotides, the CDR3 is TGTGCCAGCAGTTTACTGACAGGGGAGAAGAGGGCTTTCTTT. This gives the protein CASSLLTGEKRAFF.

This sequence joins TRBV20-1 and TRBJ1-1; a weak D match, TRBD1 (5 bases). V lost 3 bases, J lost 3 bases, and 14 bases lay in between. Germline V lookup: CDR1 DFQATT, CDR2 SNEGSKA (reference sequence). The CDR3 length is 14 residues. The CDR3 loop reads CSASWGSGDTEAFF. CDR3 nucleotide sequence: TGCAGTGCTAGTTGGGGCTCGGGGGACACTGAAGCTTTCTTT.

This sequence joins TRBV5-5 and TRBJ1-1, with TRBD1 matching 8 bases. Looked up from germline, CDR1 is SGHKS and CDR2 is YYEKEE (reference sequence). The CDR3 consists of 14 residues. The trim removed 1 base at V and 1 base at J, leaving 0 bases unmatched. The CDR3 here is CASSLQGANTEAFF. The CDR3 DNA sequence: TGTGCCAGCAGCTTGCAGGGGGCGAACACTGAAGCTTTCTTT.

This clone was picked up one time. The rearrangement uses TRBV6-5 and TRBJ1-1, with no clear D. The germline V gene encodes CDR1 MNHEY and CDR2 SVGAGI. Trimming took 1 base from V and 1 from J, leaving 13 bases between them. This CDR3 is 16 amino acids long. CDR3 nucleotides: TGTGCCAGCAGTTACTTGGCATTTGAACGGAACACTGAAGCTTTCTTT. Translation gives CASSYLAFERNTEAFF.

The J gene is TRBJ2-3, the V gene TRBV30, with D unclear. CDR1 is GTSNPN and CDR2 is SVGIG in the germline V gene (reference sequence). This CDR3 has 12 amino acids. The germline V and J ends were trimmed by 3 bases and 8 bases, with 12 bases remaining between them. This chain's CDR3 is CAWSLGSGTQYF. DNA for the CDR3: TGTGCCTGGAGCCTGGGTTCTGGTACGCAGTATTTT.

The chain employs TRBV9 and TRBJ2-2; D ambiguous. Trimming shortened V by 4 bases and J by 0 bases, and 13 bases separated the two germline ends. Germline-derived CDR1 and CDR2 are SGDLS and YYNGEE. The CDR3 totals 16 residues. The CDR3 sequence: CASSPTTTPNTGELFF. CDR3 coding DNA: TGTGCCAGCAGCCCGACGACAACCCCGAACACCGGGGAGCTGTTTTTT.